The rows below give T cell receptor beta chains drawn from one sample of a study of blood T cell repertoires in COVID-19. The table came from immunoSEQ multiplex PCR; TCRdb's copy has only in-frame clones and leaves some out. The data contain 250,000 to 350,000 clones, 84% of them singletons. The specimen sequenced was peripheral blood. These receptor sequences come from a human donor with COVID-19, enrolled during active disease. The donor label of this sample is uncertain. CDR3s include the opening cysteine and the closing phenylalanine or tryptophan. Each record gives: J gene, clone size, D gene, V gene, CDR3 DNA, CDR3 protein. The D gene is left open where the match is weak. Not all rows give a size; the values are once, few, many and, for expanded clones, a class.

TRBJ1-1 | NA | NA | TRBV4-1 | TGCGCCAGCAGCCAAGATAGGACAAGTGAAGCTTTCTTT | CASSQDRTSEAFF
TRBJ1-5 | NA | NA | TRBV6-5 | TGTGCCAGCAGGCTAAGCAATCAGCCCCAGCATTTT | CASRLSNQPQHF
TRBJ1-1 | NA | TRBD1 | TRBV10-2 | TGCGCCAGCAGTAGATCCGGGACAGGGGGCCCCAGCACTGAAGCTTTCTTT | CASSRSGTGGPSTEAFF
TRBJ1-1 | NA | NA | TRBV28 | TGTGCCAGCAGTGGGAGACCTTTAGCTTTGAACACTGAAGCTTTCTTT | CASSGRPLALNTEAFF
TRBJ1-5 | NA | NA | TRBV28 | TGTGCCAGCCTGGTGAGGAGGAATCAGCCCCAGCATTTT | CASLVRRNQPQHF
TRBJ2-7 | NA | TRBD2 | TRBV20-1 | TGCAGTGCTAGTGACGACCTTAGACTAGCGGGAGCCCTGACCTACGAGCAGTACTTC | CSASDDLRLAGALTYEQYF
TRBJ2-7 | NA | TRBD2 | TRBV2 | TGTGCCAGCAGCGAACCGACCATAAACCTAGCGGGAGTAATCGACGAGCAGTACTTC | CASSEPTINLAGVIDEQYF
TRBJ2-5 | NA | TRBD1 | TRBV28 | TGTGCCAGCAGTTTCCGACAGGGTGGGTTGGAGACCCAGTACTTC | CASSFRQGGLETQYF
TRBJ1-1 | NA | NA | TRBV11-3 | TGTGCCAGCAGCTTAGACCGTCTAAGTTCAGCGTTCTTT | CASSLDRLSSAFF
TRBJ2-1 | NA | TRBD2 | TRBV7-9 | TGTGCCAGCAGCTTAGGCGGGGGTGGCTCCTACAATGAGCAGTTCTTC | CASSLGGGGSYNEQFF
TRBJ2-2 | NA | NA | TRBV10-3 | TGTGCCATCAGTGAAGGGGTTAGCGGGGAGCTGTTTTTT | CAISEGVSGELFF
TRBJ2-5 | NA | TRBD1 | TRBV5-1 | TGCGCCAGCAGCCAGGGGGCCAGGGAGACCCAGTACTTC | CASSQGARETQYF
TRBJ1-5 | NA | NA | TRBV27 | TGTGCCAGCGGCCTGGGGGCGCGGCAGCCCCAGCATTTT | CASGLGARQPQHF
TRBJ1-3 | NA | TRBD1 | TRBV9 | TGTGCCAGCAGCGTAGTTGGAGGGGGCGCAGGCGGAAACACCATATATTTT | CASSVVGGGAGGNTIYF
TRBJ1-1 | NA | NA | TRBV28 | TGTGCCAGCAGCTCAATGCTGGGGGGAACTGAAGCTTTCTTT | CASSSMLGGTEAFF
TRBJ2-7 | NA | NA | TRBV30 | TGTGCCTGGAGCTACGGCAGGGAAGGCTACGAGCAGTACTTC | CAWSYGREGYEQYF
TRBJ1-2 | once | NA | TRBV11-2 | TGTGCCAGCAGCCCCAGTGCAAACTATGGCTACACCTTC | CASSPSANYGYTF
TRBJ2-7 | NA | TRBD2 | TRBV30 | TGTGCCTGGAGCCAAACCGGGACTAGCGGGTGGAAAACTGAGCAGTACTTC | CAWSQTGTSGWKTEQYF
TRBJ2-3 | NA | TRBD2 | TRBV27 | TGTGCCAGCAGTCCCAGCGGGGCCACTAGCACAGATACGCAGTATTTT | CASSPSGATSTDTQYF
TRBJ1-1 | few | TRBD1 | TRBV2 | TGTGCCAGCATTGAGCAGGGGGCAAGCACTGAAGCTTTCTTT | CASIEQGASTEAFF
TRBJ2-5 | NA | TRBD2 | TRBV5-1 | TGCGCCAGCAGCCCGGCTAGCGGTCAAGAGACCCAGTACTTC | CASSPASGQETQYF
TRBJ2-3 | NA | TRBD2 | TRBV2 | TGTGCCAGCAGTCCCTACACTAGCGGGAGGGCCCCTACGCAGTATTTT | CASSPYTSGRAPTQYF
TRBJ2-7 | NA | NA | TRBV7-2 | TGTGCCAGCAGCTTTCAGTCCGGGAACGAGCAGTACTTC | CASSFQSGNEQYF
TRBJ1-2 | many | TRBD1 | TRBV30 | TGTGCCTGGAGCGCACAGGGGGCGTATGGCTACACCTTC | CAWSAQGAYGYTF
TRBJ2-1 | NA | NA | TRBV4-3 | TGCGCCAGCAGCCAAGTGTTAGCCTACAATGAGCAGTTCTTC | CASSQVLAYNEQFF
TRBJ2-3 | NA | TRBD2 | TRBV7-2 | TGTGCCAGCAGCTTGACTAGCGGAAGCAGCACAGATACGCAGTATTTT | CASSLTSGSSTDTQYF
TRBJ2-3 | NA | TRBD2 | TRBV3-1/TRBV3-2 | TGTGCCAGCAGCCAAGGACTCGGGAGGGCCACGCAGTATTTT | CASSQGLGRATQYF
TRBJ1-2 | few | TRBD1 | TRBV12-5 | TGTGCTAGTGGTTGGGGACAGGGGGCAGTCTATGGCTACACCTTC | CASGWGQGAVYGYTF
TRBJ1-1 | NA | NA | TRBV5-5 | TGTGCCAGCAGCTCACGGGAGGGCCCGGGAAACACTGAAGCTTTCTTT | CASSSREGPGNTEAFF
TRBJ2-1 | NA | TRBD2 | TRBV5-1 | TGCGCCAGCAGCTTGGCCTCGCTAGCGGGAGACAATGAGCAGTTCTTC | CASSLASLAGDNEQFF
TRBJ2-7 | NA | TRBD1 | TRBV7-9 | TGTGCCAGCAGGGAGGACAGGGATAAGGGAGGCTCCTACGAGCAGTACTTC | CASREDRDKGGSYEQYF
TRBJ2-7 | NA | NA | TRBV6-1 | TGTGCCAGCAGTGAATACCTAGGGAGCGAGCAGTACTTC | CASSEYLGSEQYF
TRBJ1-5 | NA | TRBD1 | TRBV7-8 | TGTGCCAGCAGCCCGGCGGGCAGGGGGCAGAATCAGCCCCAGCATTTT | CASSPAGRGQNQPQHF
TRBJ1-4 | NA | TRBD1 | TRBV7-9 | TGTGCCAGCAGCTTAGTGGCAGGGGGCGAAAAACTGTTTTTT | CASSLVAGGEKLFF
TRBJ2-7 | NA | TRBD1 | TRBV5-1 | TGCGCCAGCAGCTTGGTCGGGACAGGGGTATACGAGCAGTACTTC | CASSLVGTGVYEQYF
TRBJ2-5 | NA | NA | TRBV28 | TGTGCCAGCACCCCCGGGTCAGGGGCCGTCAAAACCCAGTACTTC | CASTPGSGAVKTQYF
TRBJ1-4 | once | NA | TRBV28 | TGTGCCAGCAGTTTATTGAGGACAGCCGGAGGTGAAAAACTGTTTTTT | CASSLLRTAGGEKLFF
TRBJ2-7 | NA | TRBD2 | TRBV6-5 | TGTGCCAGCAGTCGACTAGCGACAGCCTACGAGCAGTACTTC | CASSRLATAYEQYF
TRBJ1-1 | NA | NA | TRBV9 | TGTGCCAGCAGCGTGACAGCTGAGAACACTGAAGCTTTCTTT | CASSVTAENTEAFF
TRBJ2-3 | NA | TRBD1 | TRBV15 | TGTGCCACCAGTTTCGGGGCGACAGGGTCCACAGATACGCAGTATTTT | CATSFGATGSTDTQYF
TRBJ1-2 | NA | NA | TRBV7-3 | TGTGCCAGCAGCTCCTCCGGACAGCCCGCGGGCACCTTC | CASSSSGQPAGTF
TRBJ1-1 | NA | NA | TRBV10-2 | TGCGCCAGCAGGCCTAGAGGGACTGAAGCTTTCTTT | CASRPRGTEAFF
TRBJ2-5 | once | TRBD2 | TRBV28 | TGTGCCTGCCGACTAGCGGGAGGAGTAGAGACCCAGTACTTC | CACRLAGGVETQYF
TRBJ2-3 | NA | NA | TRBV18 | TGTGCCAGCTCCCTGGGAGCGACAGATACGCAGTATTTT | CASSLGATDTQYF
TRBJ1-6 | few | NA | TRBV3-1/TRBV3-2 | TGTGCCAGCAGCCAAGGCGCACGTAATTCACCCCTCCACTTT | CASSQGARNSPLHF
TRBJ2-2 | NA | TRBD2 | TRBV6-5 | TGTGCCAGCCTTAATAGCGGGAGGAACACCGGGGAGCTGTTTTTT | CASLNSGRNTGELFF
TRBJ2-5 | NA | NA | TRBV19 | TGTGCCAGTAGTATAGGGGGCGCGGTTTCGGAGACCCAGTACTTC | CASSIGGAVSETQYF
TRBJ2-7 | NA | NA | TRBV5-8 | TGTGCCAGCAGCACTGGGACTGCTCTTGCCTACGAGCAGTACTTC | CASSTGTALAYEQYF
TRBJ2-2 | NA | NA | TRBV13 | TGTGCCAGCAGCCTGGGGACTTTCCCAGGGGGGGAGCTGTTTTTT | CASSLGTFPGGELFF
TRBJ1-1 | NA | NA | TRBV5-8 | TGTGCCAGCAGCTTGTTATCCTGGAACACTGAAGCTTTCTTT | CASSLLSWNTEAFF
TRBJ2-3 | NA | TRBD2 | TRBV10-3 | TGTGCCATCAGGCCCAGCGGGAGGGGAGATACGCAGTATTTT | CAIRPSGRGDTQYF